Presented here are 25 T cell receptor beta chains from one specimen sequenced in a study of blood T cell repertoires in COVID-19. Produced via immunoSEQ multiplex PCR; TCRdb's table is partial and in-frame only. The repertoire holds roughly 220,000 clones, with roughly four fifths as singletons. Sequenced: peripheral blood. These receptors were taken from a woman aged 60 to 75 with acute or convalescent COVID-19.

The V call is TRBV6-6, the J call TRBJ2-7, with a weak D call TRBD2 (8 bases). The CDR3 length is 16 residues. Trimming stripped 6 bases from V and 4 bases from J, with 22 bases between. Germline V gene sequence: CDR1 MNHNY, CDR2 SVGAGI (reference sequence). The CDR3 sequence is CASSPKGAGGGYEQYF. DNA for the CDR3: TGTGCCAGCAGCCCCAAGGGGGCGGGGGGCGGTTACGAGCAGTACTTC.

The rearrangement links TRBV4-3 to TRBJ2-7, with 8 bases that match TRBD1. Germline lookup yields CDR1 LGHNA and CDR2 YSLEER. The CDR3 runs to 15 residues. V trimming: 1 base; J trimming: 3 bases; junction bases outside the gene matches: 5. CDR3 sequence: CASSQVPGGGYEQYF. CDR3 sequence (DNA): TGCGCCAGCAGCCAAGTCCCAGGGGGCGGCTACGAGCAGTACTTC.

The V call is TRBV11-2, the J call TRBJ1-2; D is perhaps TRBD1 (5 bases). The germline gives CDR1 SGHAT, CDR2 FQNNGV. Trimming took off 1 base at V and 5 bases at J, with 14 bases between the two ends. CDR3 length equals 15 residues. In DNA, the CDR3 is TGTGCCAGCAGCTTAGGGGGACTGGGGGAATATGGCTACACCTTC. It codes for CASSLGGLGEYGYTF. Variable domain in full (rest from reference TRBV11-2 and TRBJ1-2): EAGVAQSPRYKIIEKRQSVAFWCNPISGHATLYWYQQILGQGPKLLIQFQNNGVVDDSQLPKDRFSAERLKGVDSTLKIQPAKLEDSAVYLCASSLGGLGEYGYTFGSGTRLTVV.

The V call is TRBV29-1, the J call TRBJ2-3, with a tentative D call TRBD2 (6 bases). The CDR3 is 11 residues long. V gave up 3 bases and J gave up 14 bases, with 15 bases separating them. Germline lookup yields CDR1 SQVTM and CDR2 ANQGSEA. CDR3 DNA: TGCAGCGTTGACGGCGGGGCCCCCTGGTATTTT. It yields the protein CSVDGGAPWYF.

The J gene is TRBJ1-2, the V gene TRBV5-6; TRBD1 aligns across 11 bases. In germline, CDR1 is SGHDT, CDR2 YYEEEE. The V segment lost 0 bases and the J segment 8 bases; nucleotides outside the gene matches: 0. The CDR3 loop spans 13 amino acids. CDR3 DNA: TGTGCCAGCAGCTTGGGGACAGGGGGCGGCTACACCTTC. This gives the protein CASSLGTGGGYTF.

The V gene is TRBV28, the J gene TRBJ1-4, with D perhaps TRBD1 (5 bases). CDR1 and CDR2 (germline): MDHEN, SYDVKM. The CDR3 contains 18 residues. Trimming shortened V by 7 bases and J by 0 bases, and 21 bases separated the two germline ends. CDR3 sequence reads: CASTTGARGVATNEKLFF. The CDR3 DNA follows: TGTGCCAGCACCACAGGTGCTAGGGGCGTTGCAACTAATGAAAAACTGTTTTTT. The full variable domain, rest sourced from reference TRBV28 and TRBJ1-4, is DVKVTQSSRYLVKRTGEKVFLECVQDMDHENMFWYRQDPGLGLRLIYFSYDVKMKEKGDIPEGYSVSREKKERFSLILESASTNQTSMYLCASTTGARGVATNEKLFFGSGTQLSVL.

This clone was recorded a few times. This rearrangement joins TRBV19 to TRBJ1-5; D gene unclear. CDR1 is LNHDA and CDR2 is SQIVND in the germline V gene (reference sequence). The ends were cut back, 3 bases at V and 6 bases at J, with 18 bases in the middle. The CDR3 has 16 amino acids. The CDR3 bases are TGTGCCAGTAGTATTCAGGCCCCCGCCCAAGGTCAGCCCCAGCATTTT. Translated: CASSIQAPAQGQPQHF.

The chain has TRBV12-5 and TRBJ1-2, with 7 bases fitting TRBD1. From germline, CDR1 is LGHNT and CDR2 FRNRAP. The J segment lost 8 bases and the V segment lost 7 bases, leaving 10 bases of the junction unmatched. The CDR3 consists of 13 residues. CDR3 bases: TGTGCTAGTGCCTCCGCGACAGGGCGGGGCTACACCTTC. Its translation is CASASATGRGYTF. The whole variable domain, filled in from reference TRBV12-5 and TRBJ1-2, reads DARVTQTPRHKVTEMGQEVTMRCQPILGHNTVFWYRQTMMQGLELLAYFRNRAPLDDSGMPKDRFSAEMPDATLATLKIQPSEPRDSAVYFCASASATGRGYTFGSGTRLTVV.

The rearrangement uses TRBV5-8 and TRBJ1-2; the D is unclear. This CDR3 has 16 amino acids. Germline values: CDR1 SGHTS, CDR2 YDEGEE. V was trimmed by 3 bases and J by 7 bases, leaving 22 bases between them. The CDR3 DNA follows: TGTGCCAGCAGCTCCCCCCCAGATAGCGGTTGGGGTGGCTACACCTTC. The encoded protein is CASSSPPDSGWGGYTF.

This rearrangement joins TRBV19 to TRBJ1-5, with 7 bases lining up with TRBD1. V shed 10 bases, J shed 7 bases, and the junction held 10 bases outside the gene matches. The V gene's germline CDR1 is LNHDA and CDR2 SQIVND (reference sequence). The CDR3 is 13 residues long. The CDR3: CATGGLVRQPQHF. The DNA of the CDR3 is TGTGCCACAGGGGGACTCGTTCGGCAGCCCCAGCATTTT.

This clone was detected only once. The rearrangement uses TRBV5-6 and TRBJ2-5; D gene uncertain. The V gene's germline CDR1 is SGHDT and CDR2 YYEEEE. Trimming shortened V by 2 bases and J by 1 base, and 9 bases separated the two germline ends. This CDR3 is built from 14 residues. CDR3 sequence: CASSFLTGQETQYF. The CDR3 DNA sequence: TGTGCCAGCAGCTTTTTAACGGGCCAAGAGACCCAGTACTTC.

This clone was picked up one time. J is TRBJ2-7 and V is TRBV3-1 (or the pseudogene TRBV3-2); the D gene is possibly TRBD1 (5 bases). The CDR3 is made up of 15 amino acids. From germline, CDR1 is LGHDT and CDR2 YNNKEL (reference sequence). V lost 0 bases, J lost 5 bases, and 14 bases lay in between. The CDR3 loop reads CASSQDAQGFNEQYF. CDR3 bases: TGTGCCAGCAGCCAAGACGCCCAGGGCTTTAACGAGCAGTACTTC.

V is TRBV2 and J is TRBJ2-2; D possibly corresponds to TRBD2 (5 bases). The CDR3 sequence is 15 residues long. The germline V gene has CDR1 SNHLY and CDR2 FYNNEI. The ends were cut back, 3 bases at V and 0 bases at J, with 8 bases in the middle. The CDR3 DNA reads TGTGCCAGCAGTGAGACTAATACGAACACCGGGGAGCTGTTTTTT. Amino acid sequence: CASSETNTNTGELFF.

The chain combines TRBV6-5 with TRBJ1-2, with D possibly matching TRBD1 (5 bases). The CDR3 has 14 amino acids. Trimming took off 2 bases at V and 8 bases at J, with 15 bases between the two ends. Germline V gene sequence: CDR1 MNHEY, CDR2 SVGAGI. The CDR3 region is CASSYLRAGRGYTF. The DNA for the CDR3 is TGTGCCAGCAGTTACCTCAGGGCAGGGCGCGGCTACACCTTC.

CDR3 region: CASSRPGGRGNTIYF. CDR3 bases: TGTGCCAGCAGCCGCCCGGGGGGTCGAGGAAACACCATATATTTT. The V and J genes are TRBV7-9 and TRBJ1-3, with D maybe TRBD1 (5 bases). The V end was cut by 5 bases, the J end by 4 bases, with 15 bases between. CDR3 length: 15 amino acids. Per the germline V gene, CDR1 is SEHNR and CDR2 is FQNEAQ (reference sequence).

Here the CDR3 reads CASSAGTGRSPTEKLFF. For the CDR3, the DNA is TGTGCCAGCAGTGCCGGGACAGGGCGGTCTCCTACTGAAAAACTGTTTTTT. The V call is TRBV6-1, the J call TRBJ1-4; TRBD1 aligns across 9 bases. The V segment lost 4 bases and the J segment 7 bases; nucleotides outside the gene matches: 13. The CDR3 sequence is 17 residues long. Germline V lookup: CDR1 MNHNS, CDR2 SASEGT.

This clone has a handful of counts. The genes are TRBV7-9 and TRBJ2-5, with 8 nucleotides matching TRBD2. This CDR3 spans 13 amino acids. Germline V gene sequence: CDR1 SEHNR, CDR2 FQNEAQ (reference sequence). The DNA for the CDR3 is TGTGCTATCCCCGGGGGGGTCCCTGGAACCCAGTACTTC. It encodes CAIPGGVPGTQYF.

This chain links TRBV5-1 with TRBJ2-7; 7 bases line up with TRBD1. This CDR3 has 13 residues. After removal of 7 bases from V and 6 bases from J, the junction contained 10 bases not matched to a gene. Looked up from germline, CDR1 is SGHRS and CDR2 is YFSETQ. In DNA form, the CDR3 reads TGCGCCAGCGGTATGAGACAGGGCACCGAGCAGTACTTC. This translates into CASGMRQGTEQYF. The full variable domain, in which reference TRBV5-1 and TRBJ2-7 provide the parts outside the CDR3, is KAGVTQTPRYLIKTRGQQVTLSCSPISGHRSVSWYQQTPGQGLQFLFEYFSETQRNKGNFPGRFSGRQFSNSRSEMNVSTLELGDSALYLCASGMRQGTEQYFGPGTRLTVT.

This rearrangement joins TRBV5-4 to TRBJ2-1, with TRBD2 matching 10 bases. This CDR3 has 14 residues. CDR1 and CDR2 (germline): SGHNT, YYREEE (reference sequence). The V gene end was trimmed by 1 base and the J gene end by 8 bases; junction bases not matched to a gene: 3. CDR3 DNA: TGTGCCAGCAGCTTGAAGCTAGCGGGGGATGAGCAGTTCTTC. Its protein is CASSLKLAGDEQFF.

This chain uses TRBV7-3 with TRBJ2-7, with 9 bases identical to TRBD2. The CDR3 has 15 amino acids. Germline CDR1 and CDR2: SGHTA and FQGTGA. Germline trimming cut 2 bases from V and 4 bases from J; bases unmatched to any gene: 6. CDR3 loop: CASSLVPSGVYEQYF. The CDR3 DNA reads TGTGCCAGCAGCTTAGTTCCTAGCGGGGTTTACGAGCAGTACTTC.

V and J are TRBV19 and TRBJ1-5, with D possibly matching TRBD1 (5 bases). Deletions cut 5 bases from V and 0 bases from J, with 8 bases between. The CDR3 has 14 amino acids. CDR1 is LNHDA, CDR2 SQIVND, per germline (reference sequence). The DNA for the CDR3 is TGTGCCAGTAGTCGGGGGAATAGCAATCAGCCCCAGCATTTT. This encodes CASSRGNSNQPQHF. The full variable domain, in which reference TRBV19 and TRBJ1-5 provide the parts outside the CDR3, is DGGITQSPKYLFRKEGQNVTLSCEQNLNHDAMYWYRQDPGQGLRLIYYSQIVNDFQKGDIAEGYSVSREKKESFPLTVTSAQKNPTAFYLCASSRGNSNQPQHFGDGTRLSIL.

The chain has TRBV5-1 and TRBJ1-1; 9 nucleotides match TRBD1. The CDR3 has 16 residues. Losses at the gene ends were 0 bases for V and 7 bases for J; bases not matched to a gene: 10. Germline-derived CDR1 and CDR2 are SGHRS and YFSETQ. CDR3: CASSLGLQGAPNEAFF. The CDR3, as DNA: TGCGCCAGCAGCTTGGGTTTACAGGGGGCGCCGAATGAAGCTTTCTTT.

V gene TRBV4-3 combines with J gene TRBJ2-1; 9 positions agree with TRBD2. The J segment lost 4 bases and the V segment lost 0 bases, leaving 7 bases of the junction unmatched. From germline, CDR1 is LGHNA and CDR2 YSLEER. The CDR3 consists of 17 residues. CDR3: CASSQDGLAGIYNEQFF. DNA of the CDR3: TGCGCCAGCAGCCAAGACGGCCTAGCGGGGATATACAATGAGCAGTTCTTC.

V usage is TRBV28 and J usage is TRBJ1-1, with D perhaps matching TRBD1 (5 bases). V was pared by 3 bases and J by 1 base, with 12 bases between. CDR1 is MDHEN, CDR2 SYDVKM, per germline. This CDR3 region has 15 residues. The DNA for the CDR3 is TGTGCCAGCAGTTTTCAAGGGGCAGAGAACACTGAAGCTTTCTTT. This gives the protein CASSFQGAENTEAFF.

The chain uses TRBV28 and TRBJ2-7; 8 nucleotides align to TRBD1. The CDR3 is made up of 14 amino acids. Germline assignment: CDR1 MDHEN and CDR2 SYDVKM. The V segment lost 4 bases and the J segment 0 bases; nucleotides outside the gene matches: 2. The CDR3, as DNA: TGTGCCAGCAGTTCAGACAGGGGCTCCTACGAGCAGTACTTC. Protein: CASSSDRGSYEQYF.